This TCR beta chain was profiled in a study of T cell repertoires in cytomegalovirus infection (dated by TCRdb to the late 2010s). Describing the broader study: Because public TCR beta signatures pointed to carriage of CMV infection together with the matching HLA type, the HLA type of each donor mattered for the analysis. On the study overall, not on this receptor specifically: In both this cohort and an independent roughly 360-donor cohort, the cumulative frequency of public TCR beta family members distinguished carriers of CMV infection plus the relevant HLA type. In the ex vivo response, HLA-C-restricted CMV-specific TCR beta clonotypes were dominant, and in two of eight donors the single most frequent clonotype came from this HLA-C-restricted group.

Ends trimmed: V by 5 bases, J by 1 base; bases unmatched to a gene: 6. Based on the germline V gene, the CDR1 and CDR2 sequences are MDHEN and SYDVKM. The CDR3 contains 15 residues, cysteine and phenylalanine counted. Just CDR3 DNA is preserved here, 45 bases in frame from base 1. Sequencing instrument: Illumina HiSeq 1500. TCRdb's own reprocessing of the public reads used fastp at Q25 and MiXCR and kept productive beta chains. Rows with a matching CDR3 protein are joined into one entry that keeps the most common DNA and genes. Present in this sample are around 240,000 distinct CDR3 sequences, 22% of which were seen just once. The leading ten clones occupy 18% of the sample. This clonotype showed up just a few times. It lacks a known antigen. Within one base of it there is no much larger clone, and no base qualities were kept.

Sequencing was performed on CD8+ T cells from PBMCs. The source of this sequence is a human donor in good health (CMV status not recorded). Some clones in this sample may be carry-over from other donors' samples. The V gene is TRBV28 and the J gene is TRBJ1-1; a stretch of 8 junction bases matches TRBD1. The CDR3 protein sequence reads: CASSPPGQANTEAFF. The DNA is TGTGCCAGCAGTCCACCGGGACAGGCGAACACTGAAGCTTTCTTT.